A selection of T cell receptor beta chains follows, all from one sample in a study of radiation and T cells in renal cell carcinoma. Clones were sequenced by immunoSEQ multiplex PCR, and TCRdb holds only the in-frame ones, with some missing. Of about 130,000 clones listed, roughly four fifths are singletons. Here the sequenced sample was blood, taken from a patient whose treatment included radiotherapy and nephrectomy. These receptor sequences come from a man aged 50 or older with renal cell carcinoma. Each CDR3 is given without its conserved first and last residue. A D gene is named only where the DNA matches it firmly.

V	D	J	CDR3
TRBV9	.	TRBJ1-1	ASSVDMNTEAF
TRBV10-2	TRBD2	TRBJ2-5	ASKSGLAGFQETQY
TRBV4-1	TRBD1	TRBJ2-4	ASSRGQGIAKNIQY
TRBV5-1	.	TRBJ2-5	ASSLWIWGQETQY
TRBV13	TRBD1	TRBJ2-1	ASSRDRVNNEQF
TRBV6-1	.	TRBJ1-3	SGVNSGNTIY
TRBV6-5	TRBD2	TRBJ2-2	ASEAGSGRTGELF
TRBV18	TRBD2	TRBJ2-2	ASSPGAGGGTGELF
TRBV6-4	.	TRBJ1-2	ASSDSDYGYT
TRBV6-6	.	TRBJ2-5	ASSSPYRDGETQY
TRBV10-3	.	TRBJ1-3	AIGSSGNTIY
TRBV6-1	.	TRBJ2-1	ASSGYLHNEQF
TRBV5-1	.	TRBJ2-1	ASSLDSGLNEQF
TRBV5-1	.	TRBJ1-2	ASSFDRASGSNYGYT
TRBV14	.	TRBJ1-2	ASSQEWQGYT
TRBV19	TRBD2	TRBJ2-7	ASRWASSGSYEQY
TRBV10-1	TRBD1	TRBJ1-1	ASSEQQGAQTEAF
TRBV19	.	TRBJ2-7	ASSMGSVEQY
TRBV2	TRBD1	TRBJ2-3	ASGQDGQDTQY
TRBV27	.	TRBJ2-3	ASSFSVGDTQY
TRBV7-2	.	TRBJ2-7	ASSLVEFEQY
TRBV27	.	TRBJ2-5	ASSQTTGLVHLRETQY
TRBV2	.	TRBJ2-6	ASIRDPPGANVLT
TRBV19	.	TRBJ1-6	ASKEDGRSSYNSPLH
TRBV19	TRBD1	TRBJ1-2	ASSIGQGTNYGYT
TRBV10-3	TRBD1	TRBJ1-2	ATGDRGFYGYT
TRBV5-8	TRBD1	TRBJ1-2	ASSLGTGGTYGYT
TRBV5-1	TRBD1	TRBJ2-2	ASSPGQGTNTGELF
TRBV27	.	TRBJ2-1	ASSRRPGYEQF
TRBV4-1	TRBD2	TRBJ2-5	ASSPASSSGKGRTQY
TRBV5-4	.	TRBJ2-1	ASSLGGPTHLIYNEQF
TRBV4-2	.	TRBJ2-5	ASSQGVSSDLETQY
TRBV30	.	TRBJ1-5	AWSTKLGQPQH
TRBV5-6	.	TRBJ2-1	ASSFNNEQF
TRBV6-1	.	TRBJ2-7	ASSDRDQDYEQY
TRBV28	.	TRBJ1-5	ASSLWAFNQPQH
TRBV7-9	TRBD2	TRBJ2-3	ASSHFALRAGSTDTQY
TRBV9	TRBD2	TRBJ2-7	ASSVTGEGYEQY
TRBV10-3	TRBD1	TRBJ2-2	AISGAGTVNTGELF
TRBV7-9	.	TRBJ1-2	ASSLDGGYT
TRBV27	TRBD1	TRBJ2-7	ASSLGQAGPAYYEQY